The 6 T cell receptor beta chains below all came from one sample that was sequenced in a study of OX40 agonist ivuxolimab in advanced cancers. Receptor libraries were prepared by the immunoSEQ multiplex PCR assay. This is the immuneACCESS table as TCRdb keeps it, with only in-frame sequences that have V and J called. A part of the clones is gone; compared with another copy, unresolved V genes explain less than half, and the rest is unexplained. Across this sample there are some 130,000 clones, with less than 95% seen only once. Clones ranked in the top ten supply 1.1% of the sample. Sample: CD4+ or CD8+ T cells sorted from blood, taken in a trial of the OX40 agonist ivuxolimab. The receptors here all came from an adult with an advanced solid tumor such as melanoma, head and neck, liver or kidney cancer.

The table lists this clone with a count of one. J is TRBJ2-7 and V is TRBV6-5; D is perhaps TRBD1 or TRBD2 (5 bases each). The germline CDR1 and CDR2 sequences are MNHEY and SVGAGI. The CDR3 contains 14 residues. Trimming left V 8 bases short and J 6 bases short, with 20 bases between. The CDR3 nucleotides read TGTGCCAGCGGATACCGGGACGGGCGGGCCGAGCAGTACTTC. Translating it yields CASGYRDGRAEQYF.

This clone was seen once. This chain joins TRBV11-3 and TRBJ2-4; unclear D gene. Germline CDR1 is SGHNT and CDR2 is YENEEA. Between the trimmed V and J ends, which lost 0 bases and 7 bases, there was a span of 10 bases. The length of the CDR3 is 14 residues. In DNA, the CDR3 is TGTGCCAGCAGCTTAGATATGGGCCTGAACATTCAGTACTTC. Its protein product is CASSLDMGLNIQYF.

The rearrangement uses TRBV28 and TRBJ2-5, with D possibly called TRBD1 or TRBD2 (5 bases each). Between the trimmed V and J ends, which lost 3 bases and 4 bases, there was a span of 18 bases. The CDR3 is made up of 16 amino acids. Germline CDR1 MDHEN, CDR2 SYDVKM. DNA of the CDR3: TGTGCCAGCAGTTTGCTCACTAGTGGGGGTCGAGAGACCCAGTACTTC. Protein product: CASSLLTSGGRETQYF.

The gene calls are TRBV28 and TRBJ2-1, with TRBD1 identical over 7 bases. The CDR3 sequence is 15 residues long. CDR1 MDHEN and CDR2 SYDVKM come from the germline V gene. V lost 4 bases and J lost 5; bases outside the gene matches: 8. The CDR3 loop reads CASSSPQTGNNEQFF. CDR3 nucleotide sequence: TGTGCCAGCAGTTCTCCTCAGACAGGGAACAATGAGCAGTTCTTC.

The V call is TRBV6-4, the J call TRBJ2-3; D might be TRBD1 or TRBD2, each matching 6 bases. V shed 0 bases and J shed 0 bases, with 10 bases lying between them. CDR1 and CDR2 (germline): MRHNA, SNTAGT. This CDR3 is 16 amino acids long. The CDR3 nucleotides are TGTGCCAGCAGTGACTCGGGGGGCGGGAGCACAGATACGCAGTATTTT. Translating gives CASSDSGGGSTDTQYF.

The chain links TRBV5-1 to TRBJ2-1; 10 bases fit TRBD2. Germline V gives CDR1 SGHRS, CDR2 YFSETQ. The CDR3 runs 16 residues. V was pared by 4 bases and J by 5 bases, with 9 bases of the junction left unmatched. CDR3 residues: CASSQPAGGSNNEQFF. The DNA of the CDR3 is TGCGCCAGCAGCCAACCAGCGGGAGGGTCTAACAATGAGCAGTTCTTC.